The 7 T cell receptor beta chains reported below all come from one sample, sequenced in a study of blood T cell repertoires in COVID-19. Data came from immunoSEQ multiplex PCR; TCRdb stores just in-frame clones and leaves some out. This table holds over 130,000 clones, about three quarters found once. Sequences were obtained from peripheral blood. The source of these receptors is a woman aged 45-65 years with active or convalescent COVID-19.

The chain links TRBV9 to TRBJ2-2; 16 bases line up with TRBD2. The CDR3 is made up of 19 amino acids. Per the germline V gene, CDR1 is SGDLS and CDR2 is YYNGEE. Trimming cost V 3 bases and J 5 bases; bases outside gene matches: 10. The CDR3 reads CASSDAGTSGRVWTGELFF. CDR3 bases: TGTGCCAGCAGCGATGCCGGGACTAGCGGGAGGGTCTGGACCGGGGAGCTGTTTTTT. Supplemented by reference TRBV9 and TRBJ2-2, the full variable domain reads DSGVTQTPKHLITATGQRVTLRCSPRSGDLSVYWYQQSLDQGLQFLIQYYNGEERAKGNILERFSAQQFPDLHSELNLSSLELGDSALYFCASSDAGTSGRVWTGELFFGEGSRLTVL.

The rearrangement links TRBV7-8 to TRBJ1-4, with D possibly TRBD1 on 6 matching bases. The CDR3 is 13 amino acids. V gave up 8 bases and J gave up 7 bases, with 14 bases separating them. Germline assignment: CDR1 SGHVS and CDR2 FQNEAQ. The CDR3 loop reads CASGQVQGEKLFF. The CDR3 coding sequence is TGTGCCAGCGGCCAAGTACAGGGTGAAAAACTGTTTTTT.

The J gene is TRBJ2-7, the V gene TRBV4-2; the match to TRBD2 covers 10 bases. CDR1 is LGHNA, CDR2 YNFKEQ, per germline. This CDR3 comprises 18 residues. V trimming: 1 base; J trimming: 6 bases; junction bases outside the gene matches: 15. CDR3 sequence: CASSQGDSGRARVSEQYF. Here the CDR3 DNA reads TGTGCCAGCAGCCAAGGGGACAGCGGGAGGGCCAGGGTCTCCGAGCAGTACTTC.

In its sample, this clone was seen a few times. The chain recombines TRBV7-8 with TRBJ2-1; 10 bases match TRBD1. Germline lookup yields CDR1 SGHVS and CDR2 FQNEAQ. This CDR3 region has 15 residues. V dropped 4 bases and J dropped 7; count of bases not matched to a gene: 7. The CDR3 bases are TGTGCCAGCAGCTCTACACCGGGACAGGGGAATGAGCAGTTCTTC. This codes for CASSSTPGQGNEQFF.

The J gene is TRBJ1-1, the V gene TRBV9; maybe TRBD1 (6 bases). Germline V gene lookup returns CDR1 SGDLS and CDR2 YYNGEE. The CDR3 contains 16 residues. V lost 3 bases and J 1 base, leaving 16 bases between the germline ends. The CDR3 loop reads CASSAKMGARNTEAFF. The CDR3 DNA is TGTGCCAGCAGCGCCAAAATGGGGGCCCGGAACACTGAAGCTTTCTTT. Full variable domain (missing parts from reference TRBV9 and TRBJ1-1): DSGVTQTPKHLITATGQRVTLRCSPRSGDLSVYWYQQSLDQGLQFLIQYYNGEERAKGNILERFSAQQFPDLHSELNLSSLELGDSALYFCASSAKMGARNTEAFFGQGTRLTVV.

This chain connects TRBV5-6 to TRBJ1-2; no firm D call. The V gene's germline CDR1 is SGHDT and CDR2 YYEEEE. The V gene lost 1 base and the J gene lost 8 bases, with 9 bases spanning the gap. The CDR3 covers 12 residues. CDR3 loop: CASSLRRGGYTF. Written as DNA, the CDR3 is TGTGCCAGCAGCTTGCGTAGAGGCGGCTACACCTTC.

CDR3 coding DNA: TGTGCCAGCAGCTTAGGGTCAGGGGGCAATCAGCCCCAGCATTTT. Protein product: CASSLGSGGNQPQHF. J is TRBJ1-5 and V is TRBV7-8, with D tentatively TRBD1 (6 bases). The germline V gene encodes CDR1 SGHVS and CDR2 FQNEAQ. The CDR3 has 15 residues. Trimming cost V 1 base and J 2 bases, with 9 bases left between them.